The 18 T cell receptor beta chains below come from one sample, sequenced in a study of tissue T cells after allogeneic stem cell transplantation. Time point noted: mouse harvest day 7 after allogeneic transplant. The graft held 10^6 splenic CD5+ T cells and 10^7 T-cell-depleted bone marrow cells. The repertoire was sequenced with immunoSEQ multiplex PCR; TCRdb's copy has only in-frame clones and lacks some. The sample yields 9,000 to 9,500 clones, about half seen once. Sequenced: gut tissue. These receptors were collected from a female BALB/c mouse given C57BL/6 T cells with graft-versus-host disease after an allogeneic hematopoietic cell transplant.

For this clone: Mouse names are used for the genes. This CDR3 is CSSSQHHQAPLF. The covered CDR3 bases are TGCTCCAGCAGTCAACACCACCAGGCTCCGCTT. The J gene is TRBJ1-5, the V gene TRBV23. The sequence runs out 1 residue before the end of the CDR3; the remainder is reconstructed from the germline J gene. This CDR3 contains 12 residues. The germline gives CDR1 KGHTA, CDR2 FQNQQP. The full variable domain, its missing parts supplied by reference TRBV23 and TRBJ1-5, is DAAVTQKPRYLIKMKGQEAEMKCIPEKGHTAVFWYQQKQSKELKFLIYFQNQQPLDQIDMVKERFSAVCPSSSLCSLGIRTCEAEDSALYLCSSSQHHQAPLFGEGTRLSVL.

For this clone: All gene names here are mouse names. The read gets to within 1 residue of the CDR3 end, and the germline J gene fills in the rest. This chain connects TRBV12-2 to TRBJ1-1, with 7 bases fitting TRBD1. CDR3 length: 12 residues. Germline V CDR1 and CDR2: SGHLS, HYDKME. J lost 6 bases, V lost 0 bases, and 0 bases had no gene match. The covered CDR3 bases are TGTGCCAGCTCTCTCGACAGGGCAGAAGTCTTC. As protein: CASSLDRAEVF. The complete CDR3 sequence is CASSLDRAEVFF.

Comment on this clone: The genes are named according to mouse. The CDR3 is cut off 1 residue early in the read; its end comes from the germline J gene. The V and J genes are TRBV3 and TRBJ1-3, with 7 bases identical to TRBD1. The CDR3 is made up of 13 amino acids. CDR1 SNHLY and CDR2 FYNGKV come from the germline V gene (reference sequence). The ends lost 6 bases at V and 2 bases at J; junction bases unmatched: 1. CDR3 bases read: TGTGCCAGCAGTCAGGGGGCTGGAAATACGCTCTAT. Translating gives CASSQGAGNTLY. Given in full, the CDR3 is CASSQGAGNTLYF. Filled out from reference TRBV3 and TRBJ1-3, the complete variable domain reads GPKVLQIPSHQIIDMGQMVTLNCDPVSNHLYFYWYKQILGQQMEFLVNFYNGKVMEKSKLFKDQFSVERPDGSYFTLKIQPTALEDSAVYFCASSQGAGNTLYFGEGSRLIVV.

In this sample, this clone is medium-sized. Gene names and germline refer to mouse. Coverage ceases 1 residue before the CDR3 finishes, and the germline J gene fills in the end. V and J are TRBV26 and TRBJ1-1; 7 nucleotides match TRBD1. CDR1 is KGHPV, CDR2 FQNQEV, per germline (reference sequence). The junction had 6 bases not matched to a gene; V was cut back by 3 bases and J by 5 bases. This CDR3 is 14 amino acids long. The sequenced part of the CDR3 DNA is TGTGCCAGCAGTCTCTTAGGGGGCGCGACAGAAGTCTTC. Translation: CASSLLGGATEVF. The whole CDR3 sequence reads CASSLLGGATEVFF. Supplemented by reference TRBV26 and TRBJ1-1, the full variable domain reads NSKVIQTPRYLVKGQGQKAKMRCIPEKGHPVVFWYQQNKNNEFKFLINFQNQEVLQQIDMTEKRFSAECPSNSPCSLEIQSSEAGDSALYLCASSLLGGATEVFFGKGTRLTVV.

In its sample, this clone is medium-sized. Gene names and germline match the mouse. Read sequence stops 1 residue before the CDR3 end, and the germline J gene provides the missing end. V and J are TRBV13-1 and TRBJ2-3, with no clear D. The CDR3 runs to 14 residues. Trimming stripped 0 bases from V and 2 bases from J, with 7 bases between. The germline gives CDR1 NSHNY, CDR2 SYGAGN. The sequenced part of the CDR3 DNA is TGTGCCAGCAGTGATGGAGGTGTTGCAGAAACGCTGTAT. Residues: CASSDGGVAETLY. The whole CDR3 sequence is CASSDGGVAETLYF.

This clone was recorded a few times. Gene names and germline refer to mouse. Read coverage stops 1 residue before the CDR3 terminus; the germline J gene supplies the remainder. The chain uses TRBV14 and TRBJ1-2; possibly TRBD1 for D (6 bases). CDR1 is SGHDT and CDR2 is FRDEAV in the germline V gene. The CDR3 sequence is 13 residues long. Trimming left V 2 bases short and J 4 bases short, with 9 bases between. CDR3 sequence: CASSLQGISDYTF. The sequenced part of the CDR3 DNA is TGTGCCAGCAGTTTGCAGGGGATCTCCGACTACACC.

Of note for this clone: Here the gene names and germline are mouse. The CDR3 end lies 1 residue beyond the end of the read and is filled in from the germline J gene. The gene calls are TRBV3 and TRBJ2-4; D not resolved. Deletions cut 2 bases from V and 0 bases from J, with 6 bases between. CDR3 length: 14 amino acids. Germline V gene data show CDR1 as SNHLY and CDR2 as FYNGKV (reference sequence). CDR3 sequence reads: CASSLTGSQNTLYF. The covered CDR3 bases are TGTGCCAGCAGCTTAACGGGTAGTCAAAACACCTTGTAC.

This clone was seen only once. Gene names and germline match the mouse. The missing CDR3 end, 1 residue past where the read stops, is filled in from the germline J gene. This sample also contains other DNA sequences that code for the same CDR3. J is TRBJ2-5 and V is TRBV23; the table names TRBD2, a call not compared with the DNA. The CDR3 covers 15 residues. Per germline, CDR1 KGHTA and CDR2 FQNQQP. CDR3 DNA (partial): TGCTCCAGCAGTCAATCCCTGGGGGGGCAAGACACCCAGTAC. It specifies CSSSQSLGGQDTQY. Given in full, the CDR3 is CSSSQSLGGQDTQYF.

As concerns this clone: Genes here carry mouse names. Read sequence stops 1 residue before the CDR3 end, and the germline J gene provides the missing end. The chain employs TRBV16 and TRBJ1-6; D call uncertain. TRBJ1-6 is an ORF; its function is uncertain. The CDR3 contains 12 residues. Trimming shortened V by 4 bases and J by 4 bases, and 2 bases separated the two germline ends. From germline, CDR1 is SGHSA and CDR2 FRNQAP. CDR3 loop: CASSSYNSPLYF. CDR3 DNA, as far as it was read: TGTGCAAGCAGCTCTTATAATTCGCCCCTCTAC.

This clone was counted only a few times. Each gene name is a mouse one. The read stops 1 residue short of the end of the CDR3; the missing end is completed from the germline J gene. The J gene is TRBJ2-7, the V gene TRBV26; a possible D gene is TRBD1 (6 bases). Trimming took off 6 bases at V and 3 bases at J, with 9 bases between the two ends. Germline CDR1 and CDR2: KGHPV and FQNQEV (reference sequence). The CDR3 consists of 12 residues. The CDR3 bases that were read are TGTGCCAGCAGCCGGGACAACTATGAACAGTAC. This sequence encodes CASSRDNYEQY. The whole CDR3 protein reads CASSRDNYEQYF. Combining the CDR3 with reference TRBV26 and TRBJ2-7 gives the whole variable domain NSKVIQTPRYLVKGQGQKAKMRCIPEKGHPVVFWYQQNKNNEFKFLINFQNQEVLQQIDMTEKRFSAECPSNSPCSLEIQSSEAGDSALYLCASSRDNYEQYFGPGTRLTVL.

For this clone: Mouse names are used for the genes. Coverage ceases 1 residue before the CDR3 finishes, and the germline J gene fills in the end. The V call is TRBV13-3, the J call TRBJ2-4; TRBD2 matches 7 bases. With 1 base clipped from V and 7 bases from J, the junction kept 0 bases outside the gene matches. Germline CDR1 NNHDY, CDR2 SYVADS. This CDR3 comprises 12 residues. CDR3 DNA, as far as it was read: TGTGCCAGCAGTGATTGGGGGGACACCTTGTAC. This encodes CASSDWGDTLY. The complete CDR3 reads CASSDWGDTLYF.

This clone has only a few counts. Gene labels here are mouse ones. The read terminates 1 residue ahead of where the CDR3 ends, so the germline J gene completes it. V usage is TRBV13-1 and J usage is TRBJ2-7, with D tentatively TRBD1 or TRBD2 (6 bases each). Trimming took off 0 bases at V and 3 bases at J, with 10 bases between the two ends. Germline lookup yields CDR1 NSHNY and CDR2 SYGAGN. The CDR3 has 14 amino acids. The CDR3 sequence: CASSDAWGRYEQYF. The part of the CDR3 DNA that was read is TGTGCCAGCAGTGATGCATGGGGGCGCTATGAACAGTAC.

Points on this clone: Mouse germline and gene names are used. The read gets to within 1 residue of the CDR3 end, and the germline J gene fills in the rest. V usage is TRBV12-2 and J usage is TRBJ2-2; possible D gene TRBD1, 6 bases. The CDR3 spans 14 residues. Per germline, CDR1 SGHLS and CDR2 HYDKME. The V end was cut by 2 bases, the J end by 4 bases, with 10 bases between. The CDR3 bases that were read are TGTGCCAGCTCTCACAGGGAATTCACCGGGCAGCTCTAC. It specifies CASSHREFTGQLY. The full CDR3 reads CASSHREFTGQLYF.

This clone turned up a few times. The listed genes are named as in mouse. The CDR3 extends 1 residue past the end of the read, so its final part is completed from the germline J gene. The V gene is TRBV12-2, the J gene TRBJ2-4; D gene uncertain. Germline V lookup: CDR1 SGHLS, CDR2 HYDKME. V was pared by 2 bases and J by 0 bases, with 5 bases between. There are 13 residues in the CDR3. The DNA read from the CDR3 is TGTGCCAGCTCTCCGCAAAGTCAAAACACCTTGTAC. Translation: CASSPQSQNTLY. The entire CDR3 sequence reads CASSPQSQNTLYF.

This clone has a handful of counts. Genes and germline are mouse. The read terminates 1 residue ahead of where the CDR3 ends, so the germline J gene completes it. The gene calls are TRBV26 and TRBJ1-3; D remains unclear. This CDR3 is built from 13 residues. The germline gives CDR1 KGHPV, CDR2 FQNQEV (reference sequence). Trimming stripped 7 bases from V and 0 bases from J, with 7 bases between. The part of the CDR3 DNA that was read is TGTGCCAGCACACCAAATTCTGGAAATACGCTCTAT. It encodes CASTPNSGNTLY. The complete CDR3 sequence is CASTPNSGNTLYF.

By share of the sample, this clone is medium-sized. Any gene name here is a mouse gene name. The read falls 1 residue short of the CDR3 end, and the missing part is taken from the germline J gene. This rearrangement joins TRBV26 to TRBJ2-7; D assignment may be TRBD1 or TRBD2 (5 bases each). Germline-derived CDR1 and CDR2 are KGHPV and FQNQEV (reference sequence). Trimming left V 4 bases short and J 1 base short, with 8 bases between. The CDR3 runs to 13 residues. This chain's CDR3 is CASSPGPSYEQYF. The covered CDR3 bases are TGTGCCAGCAGTCCGGGACCATCCTATGAACAGTAC.

Regarding this clone: Gene names are mouse gene names. The read stops 1 residue short of the end of the CDR3; the missing end is completed from the germline J gene. This chain links TRBV4 with TRBJ2-4; no firm D call. CDR1 and CDR2 from the germline V gene are LGHDT and YNNKQL (reference sequence). The V gene lost 5 bases and the J gene lost 1 base, with 7 bases spanning the gap. This CDR3 has 13 amino acids. CDR3 loop: CASSQRGQNTLYF. The sequenced CDR3 bases are TGTGCCAGCAGCCAGAGGGGTCAAAACACCTTGTAC.

This clone showed up just a few times. Gene names and germline refer to mouse. The CDR3 end lies 1 residue beyond the end of the read and is filled in from the germline J gene. The chain has TRBV23 and TRBJ2-3; TRBD1 is taken as the D call from the table, unchecked against the DNA. The CDR3 contains 12 residues. Germline CDR1 KGHTA, CDR2 FQNQQP. CDR3 region: CSSSRQGETLYF. CDR3 DNA, as far as it was read: TGCTCCAGCAGCCGACAGGGAGAAACGCTGTAT. The variable domain in full, completed from reference TRBV23 and TRBJ2-3, reads DAAVTQKPRYLIKMKGQEAEMKCIPEKGHTAVFWYQQKQSKELKFLIYFQNQQPLDQIDMVKERFSAVCPSSSLCSLGIRTCEAEDSALYLCSSSRQGETLYFGSGTRLTVL.